The 18 T cell receptor beta chains below come from one sample, sequenced in a study of blood T cell repertoires in COVID-19. Libraries were prepared by immunoSEQ multiplex PCR; TCRdb keeps only in-frame clonotypes and omits some of them. The sample has some 48,000 clones; roughly nine tenths are singletons. Sequencing was carried out using peripheral blood. Receptor source: a human donor in a cohort sampled during active COVID-19.

This rearrangement joins TRBV7-6 to TRBJ2-5; D unresolved. The germline gives CDR1 SGHVS, CDR2 FNYEAQ. This CDR3 comprises 13 residues. Between the trimmed V and J ends, which lost 5 bases and 2 bases, there was a span of 9 bases. CDR3: CASSQYTQETQYF. The CDR3 DNA reads as TGTGCCAGCAGCCAATACACACAAGAGACCCAGTACTTC.

The rearrangement joins TRBV15 to TRBJ1-6; D is unclear. The germline V gene has CDR1 LNHNV and CDR2 YYDKDF (reference sequence). This CDR3 comprises 21 residues. V was clipped by 1 base and J by 7 bases, with 29 bases between them. In DNA form, the CDR3 reads TGTGCCACCAGCAGAGGCCACTCCTCCGTTGAGGGTGTCCTACCGAATTCACCCCTCCACTTT. Its protein product is CATSRGHSSVEGVLPNSPLHF.

A word on this clone: Compared with germline, one end of the junction differs, possibly owing to a read error. V and J are TRBV5-4 and TRBJ1-2; 7 bases fit TRBD1. This CDR3 contains 16 residues. CDR1 and CDR2 from the germline V gene are SGHNT and YYREEE (reference sequence). In DNA form, the CDR3 reads TGTGCCAGCAGCTTGGCCCCCCTGATAAACCCAGTACAGGGGCACTTC. The encoded protein is CASSLAPLINPVQGHF.

The rearrangement joins TRBV7-8 to TRBJ2-1; 14 bases fit TRBD2. From germline, CDR1 is SGHVS and CDR2 FQNEAQ. J gave up 7 bases and V 1 base, and 6 bases lay outside the gene matches. The CDR3 is 17 residues long. The CDR3 DNA is TGTGCCAGCAGCTTAGGGACTAGCGGGGGGACCTCTAATGAGCAGTTCTTC. Translated, it gives CASSLGTSGGTSNEQFF.

The chain couples TRBV6-2 or TRBV6-3 to TRBJ1-1; weak D call: TRBD1 (5 bases). CDR3 length equals 14 residues. Germline V lookup: CDR1 MNHEY, CDR2 SVGEGT. V was clipped by 5 bases and J by 0 bases, with 10 bases between them. In nucleotides, the CDR3 is TGTGCCAGCAGTGTCGTCAGGGTGAACACTGAAGCTTTCTTT. Amino acids: CASSVVRVNTEAFF.

This chain connects TRBV11-3 to TRBJ2-1, with 9 positions matching TRBD2. Germline V gene data show CDR1 as SGHNT and CDR2 as YENEEA. This CDR3 is built from 15 residues. With 2 bases clipped from V and 9 bases from J, the junction kept 8 bases outside the gene matches. Here the CDR3 DNA reads TGTGCCAGCAGCTTAAGCCTTTCGCGGGAGGGTGAGCAGTTCTTC. This translates into CASSLSLSREGEQFF.

The table lists this clone with a few counts. V is TRBV13 and J is TRBJ1-1; D call uncertain. The V and J ends lost 6 bases and 1 base respectively, with 18 bases between them. The CDR3 consists of 16 residues. Germline CDR1 PRHDT, CDR2 FYEKMQ (reference sequence). The CDR3 nucleotides read TGTGCCAGCAGGCGTTTATCAGGACTAACGAACACTGAAGCTTTCTTT. Translated: CASRRLSGLTNTEAFF. Looking up the rest from reference TRBV13 and TRBJ1-1 gives the full variable domain: AAGVIQSPRHLIKEKRETATLKCYPIPRHDTVYWYQQGPGQDPQFLISFYEKMQSDKGSIPDRFSAQQFSDYHSELNMSSLELGDSALYFCASRRLSGLTNTEAFFGQGTRLTVV.

This chain links TRBV27 with TRBJ2-7, with unresolved D. The germline V gene encodes CDR1 MNHEY and CDR2 SMNVEV (reference sequence). Trimming took off 2 bases at V and 0 bases at J, with 5 bases between the two ends. The CDR3 is 13 residues long. Here the CDR3 DNA reads TGTGCCAGCAGTTTAATCATCTCCTACGAGCAGTACTTC. Protein product: CASSLIISYEQYF.

This chain uses TRBV30 with TRBJ2-1; the match to TRBD2 covers 8 bases. Germline V gene sequence: CDR1 GTSNPN, CDR2 SVGIG (reference sequence). J was trimmed by 6 bases and V by 0 bases; bases with no gene match: 4. CDR3 length: 14 residues. The CDR3 sequence: CAWSVGGTSNEQFF. In DNA, the CDR3 is TGTGCCTGGAGTGTAGGTGGGACTAGCAATGAGCAGTTCTTC.

The genes are TRBV14 and TRBJ2-3; 8 bases are a match to TRBD1. Germline V gene data show CDR1 as SGHDN and CDR2 as FVKESK. CDR3 length equals 16 residues. Trimming removed 0 bases from V and 3 bases from J; junction bases left unmatched: 5. The CDR3 DNA reads as TGTGCCAGCAGCCAAGATAGGGACAGGAGTACAGATACGCAGTATTTT. It is translated as CASSQDRDRSTDTQYF. Using reference TRBV14 and TRBJ2-3 for the parts outside the CDR3, the full variable domain is EAGVTQFPSHSVIEKGQTVTLRCDPISGHDNLYWYRRVMGKEIKFLLHFVKESKQDESGMPNNRFLAERTGGTYSTLKVQPAELEDSGVYFCASSQDRDRSTDTQYFGPGTRLTVL.

The CDR3 coding sequence is TGCAGCGGAACCGCGACAGGGGGAAACACCATATATTTT. Encoded protein: CSGTATGGNTIYF. The chain recombines TRBV29-1 with TRBJ1-3, with 7 bases lining up with TRBD1. Trimming cost V 7 bases and J 4 bases; bases outside gene matches: 7. Germline V gives CDR1 SQVTM, CDR2 ANQGSEA. CDR3 size: 13 residues. Full variable domain (remainder filled in from reference TRBV29-1 and TRBJ1-3): SAVISQKPSRDICQRGTSLTIQCQVDSQVTMMFWYRQQPGQSLTLIATANQGSEATYESGFVIDKFPISRPNLTFSTLTVSNMSPEDSSIYLCSGTATGGNTIYFGEGSWLTVV.

This clone has only one observation. The chain is built from TRBV7-7 and TRBJ2-1, with 9 bases matching TRBD1. Germline lookup yields CDR1 SSHAT and CDR2 FNYEAQ (reference sequence). The V and J ends lost 1 base and 6 bases, in that order; junction bases with no gene match: 7. CDR3 length: 16 residues. The CDR3 DNA follows: TGTGCCAGCAGCTTAGATTTAGGGACAGGGCGCAATGAGCAGTTCTTC. Translating it yields CASSLDLGTGRNEQFF.

The chain combines TRBV7-2 with TRBJ2-2; a possible D gene is TRBD2 (5 bases). CDR1 is SGHTA, CDR2 FQGNSA, per germline. CDR3 length: 14 amino acids. Between the trimmed V and J ends, which lost 5 bases and 10 bases, there was a span of 17 bases. Here the CDR3 DNA reads TGTGCCAGCAGCACCCGGACTGGAAACCCGGAGCTGTTTTTT. Protein sequence: CASSTRTGNPELFF.

The rearrangement joins TRBV10-3 to TRBJ2-7, with D uncertain. V lost 4 bases to trimming and J lost 3 bases, with 10 bases between them. Germline CDR1 ENHRY, CDR2 SYGVKD. The CDR3 is made up of 13 amino acids. This chain's CDR3 is CAISAVINYEQYF. In nucleotides, the CDR3 is TGTGCCATCAGTGCGGTGATCAACTACGAGCAGTACTTC.

V gene TRBV7-3 combines with J gene TRBJ2-1; 10 bases agree with TRBD1. This CDR3 comprises 16 residues. The V gene's germline CDR1 is SGHTA and CDR2 FQGTGA. The V and J ends lost 0 bases and 5 bases, in that order; junction bases with no gene match: 4. The CDR3 bases are TGTGCCAGCAGCTTAACCGGGACAGGGGCGGACAATGAGCAGTTCTTC. It codes for CASSLTGTGADNEQFF.

The chain joins TRBV5-4 to TRBJ2-7; D perhaps matches TRBD1 (6 bases). The V end lost 3 bases, the J end lost 4 bases, and 8 bases lay between the germline ends. Germline V gene sequence: CDR1 SGHNT, CDR2 YYREEE (reference sequence). This CDR3 has 12 amino acids. The chain's CDR3 is CASSSDRYEQYF. The DNA of the CDR3 is TGTGCCAGCAGCTCAGACAGGTACGAGCAGTACTTC.

CDR3 amino acids: CASSLALPRENYGYTF. As DNA, the CDR3 is TGTGCCAGCAGCTTAGCGCTTCCCCGGGAAAACTATGGCTACACCTTC. This sequence joins TRBV7-9 and TRBJ1-2; D unresolved. The V gene's germline CDR1 is SEHNR and CDR2 FQNEAQ (reference sequence). V was cut by 0 bases and J by 2 bases, with 13 bases left in between. The CDR3 sequence is 16 residues long.

V and J are TRBV28 and TRBJ1-1; 8 bases match TRBD1. The V gene end was trimmed by 5 bases and the J gene end by 6 bases; junction bases not matched to a gene: 5. This CDR3 has 13 residues. Germline V gene sequence: CDR1 MDHEN, CDR2 SYDVKM. The CDR3 is CASSRQGTPEAFF. The CDR3 nucleotides are TGTGCCAGCAGTCGACAGGGGACCCCTGAAGCTTTCTTT.